The rows below give T cell receptor beta chains drawn from one sample of a study of blood T cell repertoires in COVID-19. TCRdb keeps only in-frame clones here, not all; method: immunoSEQ multiplex PCR. Of roughly 50,000 clones listed, roughly 90% are singletons. The material sequenced was peripheral blood. The source of these receptors is a woman aged 55-69 years with active COVID-19. CDR3s include the opening cysteine and the closing phenylalanine or tryptophan. A D gene is named only where the DNA matches it firmly. The size entry is marked missing in some rows and otherwise reads once, few, many or a size class.

D: TRBD2
V: TRBV12-3/TRBV12-4
size: -
J: TRBJ2-4
CDR3: CASSLARGNIQYF
DNA: TGTGCCAGCAGTTTAGCGCGGGGGAACATTCAGTACTTC

D: -
V: TRBV5-6
size: few
J: TRBJ1-4
CDR3: CASARWTNEKLFF
DNA: TGTGCCAGCGCCCGGTGGACTAATGAAAAACTGTTTTTT

D: -
V: TRBV7-9
size: -
J: TRBJ2-7
CDR3: CASSPPWAGDLFEQYF
DNA: TGTGCCAGCAGCCCACCTTGGGCAGGGGATCTTTTCGAGCAGTACTTC

D: -
V: TRBV2
size: -
J: TRBJ1-6
CDR3: CASTLRGINSPLHF
DNA: TGTGCCAGCACCTTGAGGGGGATTAATTCACCCCTCCACTTT

D: TRBD1
V: TRBV5-6
size: -
J: TRBJ2-3
CDR3: CASQGVGNTQYF
DNA: TGTGCCAGCCAGGGGGTAGGGAACACGCAGTATTTT

D: TRBD1
V: TRBV4-3
size: -
J: TRBJ2-4
CDR3: CASSQYDTGELAKNIQYF
DNA: TGCGCCAGCAGCCAATATGACACAGGGGAGCTAGCCAAAAACATTCAGTACTTC

D: TRBD1
V: TRBV7-2
size: -
J: TRBJ2-7
CDR3: CASSLPGQGSTSYEQYF
DNA: TGTGCCAGCAGCTTACCCGGACAGGGCTCAACCTCCTACGAGCAGTACTTC

D: -
V: TRBV27
size: -
J: TRBJ1-2
CDR3: CASSLKGGNYGYTF
DNA: TGTGCCAGCAGTTTGAAGGGAGGGAACTATGGCTACACCTTC

D: TRBD2
V: TRBV7-7
size: -
J: TRBJ2-1
CDR3: CASSLLISAAGAFNEQFF
DNA: TGTGCCAGCAGCCTCCTTATCAGCGCAGCGGGGGCCTTCAATGAGCAGTTCTTC

D: -
V: TRBV4-2
size: -
J: TRBJ2-5
CDR3: CASSQEGAETQYF
DNA: TGTGCCAGCAGCCAAGAGGGGGCTGAGACCCAGTACTTC

D: TRBD1
V: TRBV6-5
size: -
J: TRBJ1-6
CDR3: CASSYSGQGRNSPLHF
DNA: TGTGCCAGCAGTTACTCGGGACAGGGGCGTAATTCACCCCTCCACTTT

D: -
V: TRBV3-1/TRBV3-2
size: -
J: TRBJ1-2
CDR3: CASSQGVGDYGYTF
DNA: TGTGCCAGCAGCCAAGGCGTAGGGGACTATGGCTACACCTTC

D: TRBD1
V: TRBV23-1
size: once
J: TRBJ1-3
CDR3: CASSLGTQGALQISGNTIYF
DNA: TGCGCCAGCAGTCTCGGCACACAGGGGGCTCTCCAAATCTCTGGAAACACCATATATTTT

D: -
V: TRBV2
size: -
J: TRBJ2-1
CDR3: CASSAEAYNEQFF
DNA: TGTGCCAGCAGTGCAGAGGCCTACAATGAGCAGTTCTTC

D: -
V: TRBV28
size: -
J: TRBJ2-2
CDR3: CASSLSGTGELFF
DNA: TGTGCCAGCAGTTTATCGGGCACCGGGGAGCTGTTTTTT

D: -
V: TRBV6-2/TRBV6-3
size: -
J: TRBJ1-5
CDR3: CASSYRPRGGQPQHF
DNA: TGTGCCAGCAGTTACCGACCGCGGGGAGGTCAGCCCCAGCATTTT

D: TRBD1
V: TRBV5-4
size: -
J: TRBJ2-5
CDR3: CASRQGAEETQYF
DNA: TGTGCCAGCAGACAGGGGGCCGAAGAGACCCAGTACTTC

D: TRBD2
V: TRBV14
size: -
J: TRBJ2-5
CDR3: CASSQGRLAGARLETQYF
DNA: TGTGCCAGCAGCCAAGGTCGTCTAGCGGGGGCCCGACTGGAGACCCAGTACTTC

D: -
V: TRBV7-3
size: -
J: TRBJ2-3
CDR3: CASSLRASEGDTQYF
DNA: TGTGCCAGCAGCTTAAGGGCTAGCGAGGGGGATACGCAGTATTTT

D: TRBD1
V: TRBV6-4
size: -
J: TRBJ2-1
CDR3: CASSDPGGHNEQFF
DNA: TGTGCCAGCAGTGACCCAGGGGGTCACAATGAGCAGTTCTTC

D: -
V: TRBV11-1
size: once
J: TRBJ2-5
CDR3: CASSWGGVQETQYF
DNA: TGTGCCAGCAGCTGGGGCGGGGTGCAAGAGACCCAGTACTTC

D: TRBD1
V: TRBV23-1
size: -
J: TRBJ2-1
CDR3: CASSQVGTGNNEQFF
DNA: TGCGCCAGCAGTCAGGTTGGGACAGGGAATAATGAGCAGTTCTTC

D: -
V: TRBV19
size: -
J: TRBJ2-2
CDR3: CASSTRDLLASPWELFF
DNA: TGTGCCAGTAGTACCCGAGACTTACTAGCTTCACCCTGGGAGCTGTTTTTT

D: -
V: TRBV13
size: -
J: TRBJ1-2
CDR3: CASSLVSRSNYGYTF
DNA: TGTGCCAGCAGCTTAGTATCCAGGTCTAACTATGGCTACACCTTC

D: TRBD1
V: TRBV7-2
size: -
J: TRBJ1-4
CDR3: CASTGQGGHEKLFF
DNA: TGTGCCAGCACCGGACAGGGAGGTCATGAAAAACTGTTTTTT

D: TRBD1
V: TRBV7-9
size: -
J: TRBJ2-5
CDR3: CASSPAGGQETQYF
DNA: TGTGCCAGCAGCCCAGCAGGGGGTCAAGAGACCCAGTACTTC

D: TRBD1
V: TRBV9
size: -
J: TRBJ1-2
CDR3: CASSLRSQGVYGYTF
DNA: TGTGCCAGCAGCTTGCGATCACAGGGGGTGTATGGCTACACCTTC

D: -
V: TRBV19
size: -
J: TRBJ1-5
CDR3: CASAWSGNQPQHF
DNA: TGTGCCAGTGCATGGAGTGGGAATCAGCCCCAGCATTTT

D: TRBD2
V: TRBV5-1
size: -
J: TRBJ2-3
CDR3: CASSPGTSAFLTDTQYF
DNA: TGCGCCAGCAGCCCCGGGACTAGCGCCTTCCTCACAGATACGCAGTATTTT